This T cell receptor beta chain is drawn from a study of blood T cell repertoires in COVID-19. Study-wide context: Spain, Italy and the United States supplied samples that represented acute and convalescent COVID-19. Nucleic acid was either cDNA or gDNA, and it came from T cells, B-cell-depleted T cells, or PBMCs.

As originally analysed: Amplification with reference gene primers provided the estimates of nucleated cell counts. The method was immunoSEQ multiplex PCR; TCRdb's version includes in-frame clones alone and lacks a portion of them. That table is the source of V, J and clone size, and D and trimming were worked out from the DNA. The table lists approximately 190,000 clones, more than 65% of them singletons, with roughly 6.9% in the top ten. Donors in Cohort 3 counted as recovered after two negative PCRs, clearance, or symptom resolution. The source of this sequence is a man aged 35 to 55 who had recovered from COVID-19. Sample: PBMCs or T cells enriched from blood (not recorded which).

The CDR3 region is CASSQEWQQNTEAFF. CDR3 DNA: TGCGCCAGCAGCCAAGAATGGCAACAAAACACTGAAGCTTTCTTT. The chain has TRBV4-3 and TRBJ1-1; D call uncertain. Trimming cost V 0 bases and J 2 bases, with 10 bases left between them. The CDR3 loop spans 15 amino acids. CDR1 is LGHNA, CDR2 YSLEER, per germline.